This T cell receptor (beta chain) came from a study of blood T cells in healthy people across ages. Of note for this clonotype: Antigen unknown.

The study's findings and limits: A greater number of naive CD4+ cells and higher diversity distinguished long-lived donors from aged donors. With unsorted PBMCs, a conclusive comparison of naive versus antigen-experienced cells was not possible.

V shed 2 bases and J 0 bases; nucleotides not matched to a gene: 5. This CDR3 has 18 amino acids. CDR1 LGHNA and CDR2 YSLEER come from the germline V gene. A second PCR, run for roughly 7 to 12 cycles, used a sample-barcoded 5' primer plus a J-beta primer mix. A minimum of 2.5 million CDR3-containing paired-end reads was obtained for each sample. TCRdb passed the 5' RACE reads through MiXCR, listing each CDR3 protein once. The sample carries 1.4 million or so distinct CDR3 sequences, 42% recorded once. This receptor was identified in a woman between 18 and 30 years old in good health. The sample comprised blood. V gene TRBV4-3 combines with J gene TRBJ2-6; 9 nucleotides agree with TRBD1. The CDR3 coding sequence is TGCGCCAGCAGCCAATCGACAGGGGGATACTCTGGGGCCAACGTCCTGACTTTC. Encoded protein: CASSQSTGGYSGANVLTF.